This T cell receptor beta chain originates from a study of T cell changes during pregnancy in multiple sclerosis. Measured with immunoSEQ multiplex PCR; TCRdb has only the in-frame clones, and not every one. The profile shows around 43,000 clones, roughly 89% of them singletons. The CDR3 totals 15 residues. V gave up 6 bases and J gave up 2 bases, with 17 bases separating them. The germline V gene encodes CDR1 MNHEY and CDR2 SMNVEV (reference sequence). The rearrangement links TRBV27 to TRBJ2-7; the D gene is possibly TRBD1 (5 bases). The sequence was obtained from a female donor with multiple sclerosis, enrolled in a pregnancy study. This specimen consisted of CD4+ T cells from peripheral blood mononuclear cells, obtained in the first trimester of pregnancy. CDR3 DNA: TGTGCCAGCAGATTCAGGGTGGCTCTAGCCTACGAGCAGTACTTC. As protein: CASRFRVALAYEQYF.